These T cell receptor beta chains were read from a single sample in a study of Ad26.COV2.S vaccination and SARS-CoV-2 variants. Method: immunoSEQ multiplex PCR; TCRdb's copy keeps in-frame clones and lacks some. The profile shows about 350,000 clones, approximately 86% of them singletons. The sequencing used peripheral blood, collected in a trial of Ad26.COV2.S vaccine versus placebo. The receptors here all came from a person aged 18-60 years who received the Ad26.COV2.S COVID-19 vaccine or a placebo. Each CDR3 is given with its conserved first and last residue. D genes are given only for firm matches. Expanded clones get a size class; other rows say once, few or many, or leave the size out.

TRBV2,TRBJ2-5,NA,NA,CASTRDKKTQYF,TGTGCCAGCACAAGGGATAAGAAGACCCAGTACTTC
TRBV5-6,TRBJ2-5,NA,NA,CASSADGKQETQYF,TGTGCCAGCAGCGCCGACGGAAAACAAGAGACCCAGTACTTC
TRBV19,TRBJ2-6,once,NA,CASSIRDDGANVLTF,TGTGCCAGTAGTATCAGGGACGATGGGGCCAACGTCCTGACTTTC
TRBV11-2,TRBJ2-1,once,TRBD2,CASSRGRGGRNEQFF,TGTGCCAGCTCCCGCGGGCGGGGGGGCCGAAATGAGCAGTTCTTC
TRBV7-9,TRBJ2-1,NA,TRBD2,CASSPGALTLAGQYNEQFF,TGTGCCAGCAGCCCCGGGGCCCTAACACTAGCGGGACAATACAATGAGCAGTTCTTC
TRBV5-8,TRBJ1-1,few,NA,CASSQIGDFLDTEAFF,TGTGCCAGCAGTCAAATCGGGGACTTCTTAGACACTGAAGCTTTCTTT
TRBV7-9,TRBJ1-3,NA,NA,CASSLAQRTDGTIYF,TGTGCCAGCAGCTTAGCCCAGAGAACAGACGGCACCATATATTTT
TRBV5-8,TRBJ2-1,NA,NA,CASSFLGDEQFF,TGTGCCAGCAGCTTTTTGGGGGATGAGCAGTTCTTC
TRBV6-2/TRBV6-3,TRBJ2-1,once,NA,CASSYQAEQFF,TGTGCCAGCAGTTACCAAGCGGAGCAGTTCTTC
TRBV6-5,TRBJ1-5,NA,TRBD1,CASTMGQGLVQPQHF,TGTGCCAGCACCATGGGACAGGGCCTAGTTCAGCCCCAGCATTTT
TRBV6-5,TRBJ1-2,NA,NA,CASSPSVGGGYTF,TGTGCCAGCAGTCCATCCGTGGGAGGAGGCTACACCTTC
TRBV7-2,TRBJ1-6,NA,NA,CASSLALTGLIRALHF,TGTGCCAGCAGCTTAGCGCTAACAGGGCTTATTCGGGCCCTCCACTTT